The present entry profiles one TCR beta chain with its context. The sample comes from a study of regulatory T cells in long-lasting Graves disease. Building of the TCR beta libraries involved iRepertoire HTBI primers and Arm-PCR of CDR3 regions. TCRdb re-called the multiplex PCR reads through MiXCR, storing one row per CDR3 protein. Altogether around 500,000 distinct CDR3 sequences are present, about 15% being singletons, with the ten largest covering around a quarter. Time point of the sample: newly diagnosed GD, antithyroid drugs for less than 3 months. PBMC-derived RNA was used for the TCR library. Per American Thyroid Association guidelines, Graves' disease was diagnosed. The same data also contributed to another study, on T cells in Graves' hyperthyroidism and ophthalmopathy.

This sample comprised peripheral blood mononuclear cells (PBMCs), obtained at new diagnosis, from a patient treated with antithyroid drugs. This sequence was found in a woman aged 40-65 years with Graves disease.

The CDR3 spells CASSVAGTTNTGELFF. Here the CDR3 DNA reads TGTGCCAGCAGCGTGGCCGGGACAACGAACACCGGGGAGCTGTTTTTT. V and J are TRBV2 and TRBJ2-2; weak D call: TRBD1 (6 bases). Germline V gene sequence: CDR1 SNHLY, CDR2 FYNNEI. There are 16 residues in the CDR3. Trimming shortened V by 6 bases and J by 0 bases, and 14 bases separated the two germline ends.